This T cell receptor beta chain is drawn from a study of T cell repertoires in cytomegalovirus infection. The CDR3 sequence is 14 residues long. V was pared by 3 bases and J by 7 bases, with 6 bases of the junction left unmatched. CDR1 and CDR2 (germline): SGHTA, FQGNSA. TCRdb reanalysed the reads using MiXCR and keeps one entry per CDR3 protein. This table has around 530,000 distinct CDR3 sequences, more than 20% appearing once. The material sequenced was PBMCs. This receptor was taken from a human donor in good health (CMV status not recorded). Some clones in this sample may be carry-over from other donors' samples. The chain couples TRBV7-2 to TRBJ2-1; TRBD2 agrees at 7 bases. CDR3 sequence (DNA): TGTACCAGCAGCTTTCGCAGCGGGAATAATGAGCAGTTCTTC. It yields the protein CTSSFRSGNNEQFF.